The rows below give T cell receptor beta chains drawn from one sample of a study of T cell responses to AZD1222 COVID-19 vaccine. Profiling relied on immunoSEQ multiplex PCR, and the TCRdb table lists in-frame clones only, not all of them. The sample has around 99,000 clones; about 90% are singletons. The sequenced sample was peripheral blood, obtained on day 0 of AZD1222 vaccination. The receptors derive from an adult in good health. CDR3s include the opening cysteine and the closing phenylalanine or tryptophan. The D gene is left open where the match is weak. Not all rows give a size; the values are once, few, many and, for expanded clones, a class.

D gene: TRBD1
J gene: TRBJ2-5
V gene: TRBV5-6
clone size: -
CDR3 protein: CASSPTGRETQYF
CDR3 DNA: TGTGCCAGCAGCCCGACAGGGCGAGAGACCCAGTACTTC

D gene: -
J gene: TRBJ2-7
V gene: TRBV7-9
clone size: -
CDR3 protein: CASSSTHLTYSYEQYF
CDR3 DNA: TGTGCCAGCAGTTCGACCCACTTAACCTACTCCTACGAGCAGTACTTC

D gene: -
J gene: TRBJ2-5
V gene: TRBV11-2
clone size: once
CDR3 protein: CASSFGTIGQETQYF
CDR3 DNA: TGTGCCAGCAGCTTCGGGACCATCGGGCAAGAGACCCAGTACTTC

D gene: -
J gene: TRBJ2-1
V gene: TRBV4-3
clone size: -
CDR3 protein: CASSPGGPYNEQFF
CDR3 DNA: TGCGCCAGCAGCCCGGGGGGCCCGTACAATGAGCAGTTCTTC

D gene: -
J gene: TRBJ1-1
V gene: TRBV30
clone size: -
CDR3 protein: CAWSRRSEAFF
CDR3 DNA: TGTGCCTGGAGCCGGAGGTCTGAAGCTTTCTTT

D gene: -
J gene: TRBJ2-5
V gene: TRBV5-4
clone size: -
CDR3 protein: CASSLGLAETQYF
CDR3 DNA: TGTGCCAGCAGCTTGGGACTTGCGGAGACCCAGTACTTC

D gene: -
J gene: TRBJ1-3
V gene: TRBV7-9
clone size: -
CDR3 protein: CASSLGGGFSGNTIYF
CDR3 DNA: TGTGCCAGCAGCTTAGGCGGGGGATTCTCTGGAAACACCATATATTTT

D gene: -
J gene: TRBJ2-1
V gene: TRBV7-6
clone size: -
CDR3 protein: CASSLGGGPDNEQFF
CDR3 DNA: TGTGCCAGCAGCTTAGGGGGGGGCCCCGACAATGAGCAGTTCTTC

D gene: -
J gene: TRBJ2-1
V gene: TRBV16
clone size: -
CDR3 protein: CASSQGGGYNEQFF
CDR3 DNA: TGTGCCAGCAGCCAGGGGGGCGGCTACAATGAGCAGTTCTTC

D gene: -
J gene: TRBJ1-6
V gene: TRBV19
clone size: -
CDR3 protein: CASSIVGSNNSPLHF
CDR3 DNA: TGTGCCAGTAGTATAGTGGGGTCGAATAATTCACCCCTCCACTTT

D gene: TRBD1
J gene: TRBJ2-5
V gene: TRBV18
clone size: -
CDR3 protein: CASSTGTGGRETQYF
CDR3 DNA: TGTGCCAGTTCCACCGGGACAGGGGGCCGAGAGACCCAGTACTTC

D gene: -
J gene: TRBJ1-1
V gene: TRBV20-1
clone size: -
CDR3 protein: CSAPRITEAFF
CDR3 DNA: TGCAGTGCTCCCCGTATAACTGAAGCTTTCTTT

D gene: -
J gene: TRBJ2-7
V gene: TRBV30
clone size: -
CDR3 protein: CAWSVGGDSYEQYF
CDR3 DNA: TGTGCCTGGAGTGTAGGGGGGGACTCCTACGAGCAGTACTTC

D gene: -
J gene: TRBJ2-2
V gene: TRBV5-5
clone size: -
CDR3 protein: CASSLWKGQLTGELFF
CDR3 DNA: TGTGCCAGCAGCTTGTGGAAAGGACAGCTCACCGGGGAGCTGTTTTTT

D gene: -
J gene: TRBJ2-7
V gene: TRBV7-2
clone size: -
CDR3 protein: CASSLSPLSSYEQYF
CDR3 DNA: TGTGCCAGCAGCTTAAGCCCCCTTAGCTCCTACGAGCAGTACTTC

D gene: TRBD2
J gene: TRBJ2-3
V gene: TRBV4-2
clone size: -
CDR3 protein: CASSRRGASGGATDTQYF
CDR3 DNA: TGTGCCAGCAGCCGAAGAGGGGCTAGCGGGGGGGCAACAGATACGCAGTATTTT

D gene: TRBD1
J gene: TRBJ2-1
V gene: TRBV18
clone size: -
CDR3 protein: CASSSRDRGPEEQFF
CDR3 DNA: TGTGCCAGCTCTTCCCGGGACAGGGGGCCTGAGGAGCAGTTCTTC

D gene: -
J gene: TRBJ1-1
V gene: TRBV6-2/TRBV6-3
clone size: -
CDR3 protein: CASSYSILRSGNTEAFF
CDR3 DNA: TGTGCCAGCAGTTACTCGATACTGCGGTCAGGGAACACTGAAGCTTTCTTT

D gene: -
J gene: TRBJ2-5
V gene: TRBV7-2
clone size: -
CDR3 protein: CASSHDRGKETQYF
CDR3 DNA: TGTGCCAGCAGCCACGACCGGGGCAAAGAGACCCAGTACTTC

D gene: -
J gene: TRBJ1-3
V gene: TRBV10-1
clone size: -
CDR3 protein: CASTEGNTIYF
CDR3 DNA: TGCGCCAGCACCGAAGGAAACACCATATATTTT

D gene: -
J gene: TRBJ1-5
V gene: TRBV12-2
clone size: -
CDR3 protein: CASYFVDRVGQPQHF
CDR3 DNA: TGTGCAAGTTACTTCGTGGACAGAGTAGGTCAGCCCCAGCATTTT

D gene: TRBD1
J gene: TRBJ2-6
V gene: TRBV7-2
clone size: few
CDR3 protein: CASSLGGQGGANVLTF
CDR3 DNA: TGTGCCAGCAGCTTAGGTGGACAGGGAGGGGCCAACGTCCTGACTTTC

D gene: -
J gene: TRBJ1-6
V gene: TRBV7-2
clone size: -
CDR3 protein: CASSLVSGQGTYSPLHF
CDR3 DNA: TGTGCCAGCAGCTTAGTTTCTGGGCAGGGGACCTACTCACCCCTCCACTTT

D gene: -
J gene: TRBJ2-7
V gene: TRBV6-5
clone size: -
CDR3 protein: CASSDGGRGEEQYF
CDR3 DNA: TGTGCCAGCAGCGACGGAGGCAGGGGAGAAGAGCAGTACTTC

D gene: TRBD1
J gene: TRBJ2-7
V gene: TRBV3-1/TRBV3-2
clone size: -
CDR3 protein: CASSRAGTGAYEQYF
CDR3 DNA: TGTGCCAGCAGCCGGGCCGGGACAGGAGCCTACGAGCAGTACTTC

D gene: TRBD2
J gene: TRBJ2-7
V gene: TRBV2
clone size: -
CDR3 protein: CASSVPTSGPSYEQYF
CDR3 DNA: TGTGCCAGCAGCGTACCGACTAGCGGGCCTTCCTACGAGCAGTACTTC

D gene: TRBD1
J gene: TRBJ2-7
V gene: TRBV6-5
clone size: -
CDR3 protein: CASSYGQVGDYEQYF
CDR3 DNA: TGTGCCAGCAGTTACGGACAGGTGGGGGACTACGAGCAGTACTTC

D gene: -
J gene: TRBJ2-3
V gene: TRBV7-3
clone size: -
CDR3 protein: CASSPSGGLTFTDTQYF
CDR3 DNA: TGTGCCAGCAGCCCGTCCGGGGGCCTCACCTTCACAGATACGCAGTATTTT

D gene: -
J gene: TRBJ2-5
V gene: TRBV4-2
clone size: -
CDR3 protein: CASSHPREETQYF
CDR3 DNA: TGTGCCAGCAGCCACCCCCGAGAAGAGACCCAGTACTTC

D gene: TRBD1
J gene: TRBJ1-3
V gene: TRBV7-6
clone size: once
CDR3 protein: CASSLRIDRGSGNTIYF
CDR3 DNA: TGTGCCAGCAGCTTACGTATAGACAGGGGAAGCGGAAACACCATATATTTT

D gene: -
J gene: TRBJ2-7
V gene: TRBV10-2
clone size: -
CDR3 protein: CASSPTGPYEQYF
CDR3 DNA: TGCGCCAGCAGCCCTACAGGGCCGTACGAGCAGTACTTC

D gene: -
J gene: TRBJ1-3
V gene: TRBV9
clone size: -
CDR3 protein: CASSVQGTPGNTIYF
CDR3 DNA: TGTGCCAGCAGCGTACAGGGGACTCCTGGAAACACCATATATTTT

D gene: -
J gene: TRBJ2-7
V gene: TRBV11-2
clone size: -
CDR3 protein: CASRADIYEQYF
CDR3 DNA: TGTGCCAGCAGAGCGGATATATACGAGCAGTACTTC

D gene: TRBD2
J gene: TRBJ2-7
V gene: TRBV6-2/TRBV6-3
clone size: -
CDR3 protein: CASSPQTSGVAEQYF
CDR3 DNA: TGTGCCAGCAGTCCCCAGACTAGCGGGGTAGCCGAGCAGTACTTC

D gene: -
J gene: TRBJ2-5
V gene: TRBV7-8
clone size: -
CDR3 protein: CASKNREYQETQYF
CDR3 DNA: TGTGCCAGCAAGAACAGGGAGTACCAAGAGACCCAGTACTTC

D gene: -
J gene: TRBJ1-4
V gene: TRBV7-2
clone size: few
CDR3 protein: CASSRYGQVANEKLFF
CDR3 DNA: TGTGCCAGCAGCCGGTACGGGCAGGTCGCTAATGAAAAACTGTTTTTT

D gene: TRBD1
J gene: TRBJ1-1
V gene: TRBV18
clone size: -
CDR3 protein: CASSPRGTGKGTEAFF
CDR3 DNA: TGTGCCAGCTCACCACGGGGGACAGGGAAGGGGACTGAAGCTTTCTTT

D gene: -
J gene: TRBJ2-1
V gene: TRBV7-3
clone size: -
CDR3 protein: CASSLMGDIDNEQFF
CDR3 DNA: TGTGCCAGCAGCTTAATGGGGGACATAGACAATGAGCAGTTCTTC

D gene: -
J gene: TRBJ2-7
V gene: TRBV2
clone size: -
CDR3 protein: CANAGGQGIHEQYF
CDR3 DNA: TGTGCCAACGCTGGGGGTCAGGGCATCCACGAGCAGTACTTC

D gene: TRBD2
J gene: TRBJ2-7
V gene: TRBV27
clone size: -
CDR3 protein: CASSFSGGPYEQYF
CDR3 DNA: TGTGCCAGCAGTTTTAGCGGGGGCCCCTACGAGCAGTACTTC

D gene: -
J gene: TRBJ1-3
V gene: TRBV2
clone size: -
CDR3 protein: CASSVQGGGNTIYF
CDR3 DNA: TGTGCCAGCAGTGTTCAGGGAGGTGGAAACACCATATATTTT

D gene: -
J gene: TRBJ2-3
V gene: TRBV4-3
clone size: -
CDR3 protein: CASSQNIVSDTQYF
CDR3 DNA: TGCGCCAGCAGCCAGAACATCGTTTCAGATACGCAGTATTTT

D gene: -
J gene: TRBJ1-1
V gene: TRBV12-3/TRBV12-4
clone size: -
CDR3 protein: CASSLGGEAFF
CDR3 DNA: TGTGCCAGCAGTTTAGGAGGGGAAGCTTTCTTT

D gene: TRBD1
J gene: TRBJ2-1
V gene: TRBV9
clone size: -
CDR3 protein: CASSAERGGTGINEQFF
CDR3 DNA: TGTGCCAGCAGCGCAGAGCGGGGTGGGACAGGGATCAATGAGCAGTTCTTC

D gene: -
J gene: TRBJ1-2
V gene: TRBV7-9
clone size: once
CDR3 protein: CASSTTTGQSGYTF
CDR3 DNA: TGTGCCAGCAGCACAACAACAGGGCAGAGTGGCTACACCTTC

D gene: TRBD1
J gene: TRBJ1-2
V gene: TRBV5-6
clone size: few
CDR3 protein: CASSLVGDRGLYGYTF
CDR3 DNA: TGTGCCAGCAGCTTGGTTGGGGACAGGGGGCTTTATGGCTACACCTTC

D gene: -
J gene: TRBJ1-2
V gene: TRBV28
clone size: -
CDR3 protein: CASLGIQDGYTF
CDR3 DNA: TGTGCCAGCTTAGGGATCCAAGATGGCTACACCTTC

D gene: -
J gene: TRBJ1-4
V gene: TRBV5-1
clone size: -
CDR3 protein: CASSFGQGAEKLFF
CDR3 DNA: TGCGCCAGCAGCTTCGGACAAGGGGCTGAAAAACTGTTTTTT

D gene: -
J gene: TRBJ1-5
V gene: TRBV18
clone size: -
CDR3 protein: CASSPGGGVRNQPQHF
CDR3 DNA: TGTGCCAGCTCACCTGGGGGTGGGGTTCGCAATCAGCCCCAGCATTTT

D gene: TRBD1
J gene: TRBJ2-3
V gene: TRBV19
clone size: -
CDR3 protein: CASSYRGVDTQYF
CDR3 DNA: TGTGCCAGTAGCTACAGGGGTGTAGATACGCAGTATTTT

D gene: -
J gene: TRBJ1-3
V gene: TRBV6-2/TRBV6-3
clone size: once
CDR3 protein: CASSYLGAFGNTIYF
CDR3 DNA: TGTGCCAGCAGTTACCTGGGGGCATTTGGAAACACCATATATTTT

D gene: TRBD2
J gene: TRBJ2-1
V gene: TRBV11-2
clone size: -
CDR3 protein: CASSLLAGGPREQFF
CDR3 DNA: TGTGCCAGCAGCTTGCTAGCGGGGGGGCCTCGGGAGCAGTTCTTC

D gene: -
J gene: TRBJ1-4
V gene: TRBV6-5
clone size: -
CDR3 protein: CASIKAGENEKLFF
CDR3 DNA: TGTGCCAGCATAAAGGCAGGCGAAAATGAAAAACTGTTTTTT